The 12 T cell receptor beta chains presented below share a single source sample, sequenced in a study of T cells in Graves' hyperthyroidism and ophthalmopathy. Amplification of TCR beta CDR3 regions was performed using RNA transcripts as template. TCR CDR3 underwent first-round RT-PCR with the HTBI primer set. TCRdb ran MiXCR on the multiplex PCR reads and lists one entry per CDR3 protein. There are hundreds of thousands of distinct CDR3 sequences in the sample; approximately 15% occur only once, and about a quarter lies in the top ten. Material for sequencing was blood. The receptors come from a woman aged 18-35 years with Graves' hyperthyroidism that later progressed to Graves' ophthalmopathy.

This clonotype has a count of ten or more. The chain links TRBV11-1 to TRBJ2-3; the match to TRBD1 covers 7 bases. Germline CDR1 reads SGHAT; CDR2 reads FQDESV (reference sequence). V was clipped by 2 bases and J by 2 bases; unmatched bases: 4. CDR3 size: 15 residues. CDR3 DNA: TGTGCCAGCAGCTTAAGACAGGGTGCCACAGATACGCAGTATTTT. It translates to CASSLRQGATDTQYF.

Remarks on this clonotype: Possible read error: a much larger clone is one base away. V gene TRBV7-2 combines with J gene TRBJ1-3, with unresolved D. Germline V gene sequence: CDR1 SGHTA, CDR2 FQGNSA. CDR3 length: 16 residues. CDR3 DNA sequence: TGTGCCAGCAGCTTAGTTCCGCAGAGCTCTGGAGACACCATATATTTT. As protein: CASSLVPQSSGDTIYF.

The rearrangement links TRBV6-1 to TRBJ2-3; no reliable D call. Germline assignment: CDR1 MNHNS and CDR2 SASEGT. The CDR3 runs to 12 residues. V lost 1 base and J lost 14, with 13 bases in between. CDR3 coding DNA: TGTGCCAGCAGTGAAGGCACCGATTCCAGGTATTTT. Amino acid sequence: CASSEGTDSRYF.

CDR3 loop: CAISESMVTGITDTQYF. Written as DNA, the CDR3 is TGTGCCATCAGTGAGTCGATGGTTACAGGGATCACAGATACGCAGTATTTT. The chain carries TRBV10-3 and TRBJ2-3, with D perhaps matching TRBD1 (6 bases). This CDR3 region has 17 residues. Trimming cost V 0 bases and J 2 bases, with 15 bases left between them. Looked up from germline, CDR1 is ENHRY and CDR2 is SYGVKD.

This chain joins TRBV10-3 and TRBJ1-1, with D unresolved. V lost 2 bases and J 11 bases, leaving 18 bases between the germline ends. The germline gives CDR1 ENHRY, CDR2 SYGVKD. The CDR3 is made up of 14 amino acids. CDR3 in amino acids: CAISEPDGALSAFF. Written as DNA, the CDR3 is TGTGCCATCAGTGAGCCTGACGGTGCCCTTAGTGCTTTCTTT.

This clonotype showed up many times. This chain's CDR3 is CASTGRGSDQPQHF. The CDR3 nucleotides read TGTGCCAGCACTGGCAGGGGGAGCGATCAGCCCCAGCATTTT. The V and J genes are TRBV2 and TRBJ1-5; TRBD1 aligns across 7 bases. In germline, CDR1 is SNHLY, CDR2 FYNNEI. This CDR3 spans 14 amino acids. V was pared by 7 bases and J by 5 bases, with 8 bases of the junction left unmatched.

This clonotype was detected a few times. The J gene is TRBJ2-7, the V gene TRBV6-2 or TRBV6-3; 11 nucleotides agree with TRBD2. Germline CDR1 reads MNHEY; CDR2 reads SVGEGT. V trimming: 6 bases; J trimming: 5 bases; junction bases outside the gene matches: 9. This CDR3 comprises 15 residues. The CDR3 nucleotides read TGTGCCAGCAGCTACGATGGGACTAGCGGCCACGAGCAGTACTTC. Protein sequence: CASSYDGTSGHEQYF.

In its sample, this clonotype was seen many times. The V gene is TRBV12-3 or TRBV12-4, the J gene TRBJ1-2; TRBD1 matches at 8 bases. V lost 7 bases, J lost 8 bases, and 6 bases stayed unmatched. The CDR3 loop spans 12 amino acids. The CDR3 loop reads CASTRQGKGYTF. CDR3 bases: TGTGCCAGCACCCGACAGGGGAAGGGCTACACCTTC.

This clonotype was recorded at least ten times. The CDR3 reads CASSFPQDRAEGYSNQPQHF. Written as DNA, the CDR3 is TGTGCCAGCAGTTTCCCCCAAGACAGGGCGGAAGGATATAGCAATCAGCCCCAGCATTTT. The V call is TRBV28, the J call TRBJ1-5, with 7 bases identical to TRBD1. This CDR3 has 20 residues. Trimming took 3 bases from V and 0 from J; bases not matched to a gene: 17. Germline-derived CDR1 and CDR2 are MDHEN and SYDVKM.

For this clonotype: A much larger clone lies one base from this, so it may be a read error. The chain uses TRBV28 and TRBJ2-1, with 9 bases fitting TRBD2. CDR1 is MDHEN, CDR2 SYDVKM, per germline. V trimming: 0 bases; J trimming: 7 bases; junction bases outside the gene matches: 13. CDR3 length equals 18 residues. CDR3 sequence: CASSLWRGGAPGRNEQFF. The CDR3 nucleotides are TGTGCCAGCAGTTTATGGCGGGGGGGGGCCCCTGGGAGAAATGAGCAGTTCTTC.

This clonotype was seen many times. The V call is TRBV6-4, the J call TRBJ2-2; 7 nucleotides align to TRBD1. From germline, CDR1 is MRHNA and CDR2 SNTAGT. V shed 3 bases, J shed 6 bases, and the junction held 4 bases outside the gene matches. CDR3 length equals 14 residues. This chain's CDR3 is CASSDDRVAGELFF. In nucleotides, the CDR3 is TGTGCCAGCAGTGATGACAGGGTCGCCGGGGAGCTGTTTTTT.

The chain uses TRBV6-5 and TRBJ2-5; D unresolved. The CDR3 totals 13 residues. CDR1 and CDR2 (germline): MNHEY, SVGAGI. V was clipped by 4 bases and J by 7 bases, with 13 bases between them. CDR3 sequence reads: CASSLPTSRTQYF. The CDR3 DNA follows: TGTGCCAGCAGTTTACCCACGTCTAGGACCCAGTACTTC.